Below, 10 T cell receptor beta chains from the same sample are listed, as sequenced in a study of blood T cell repertoires in COVID-19. The repertoire was sequenced with immunoSEQ multiplex PCR; TCRdb's copy has only in-frame clones and lacks some. The table lists about 77,000 clones, approximately 80% of them singletons. Sequenced: peripheral blood. These receptors were taken from a woman aged 70-85 years with acute or convalescent COVID-19.

The chain has TRBV24-1 and TRBJ2-1; 8 bases match TRBD2. Looked up from germline, CDR1 is KGHDR and CDR2 is SFDVKD. This CDR3 is built from 15 residues. Unmatched junction bases numbered 9, after V lost 4 bases and J lost 8 bases. The CDR3 protein is CATSDRLAGKHEQFF. Written as DNA, the CDR3 is TGTGCCACCAGTGACCGATTAGCGGGAAAGCATGAGCAGTTCTTC.

CDR3 DNA: TGCGCCAGCAGTTTCGGGAGGGGACAGGGTTCCACCTACGAGCAGTACTTC. Translating it yields CASSFGRGQGSTYEQYF. The V gene is TRBV10-2, the J gene TRBJ2-7; the D gene is possibly TRBD1 (9 bases). The V and J ends lost 5 bases and 2 bases respectively, with 22 bases between them. Germline lookup yields CDR1 WSHSY and CDR2 SAAADI. The length of the CDR3 is 17 residues.

The CDR3 coding sequence is TGTGCCAGCAGCCGGGACAGGGGGAACGAGCAGTACTTC. Its protein product is CASSRDRGNEQYF. The chain uses TRBV14 and TRBJ2-7, with 11 bases lining up with TRBD1. This CDR3 has 13 residues. Germline V gene data show CDR1 as SGHDN and CDR2 as FVKESK. Trimming at V came to 4 bases and at J to 5 bases, leaving 1 base not matched to a gene.

The genes are TRBV7-3 and TRBJ2-3, with 10 bases matching TRBD1. Germline assignment: CDR1 SGHTA and CDR2 FQGTGA. The ends lost 2 bases at V and 3 bases at J; junction bases unmatched: 2. The CDR3 covers 15 residues. CDR3 residues: CASSLPGQGTDTQYF. The CDR3 DNA reads as TGTGCCAGCAGCTTACCGGGACAGGGGACAGATACGCAGTATTTT. The variable domain in full, completed from reference TRBV7-3 and TRBJ2-3, reads GAGVSQTPSNKVTEKGKYVELRCDPISGHTALYWYRQSLGQGPEFLIYFQGTGAADDSGLPNDRFFAVRPEGSVSTLKIQRTERGDSAVYLCASSLPGQGTDTQYFGPGTRLTVL.

The V gene is TRBV2, the J gene TRBJ2-7, with TRBD1 matching over 8 bases. V was pared by 1 base and J by 6 bases, with 8 bases of the junction left unmatched. This CDR3 region has 15 residues. Germline CDR1 is SNHLY and CDR2 is FYNNEI. CDR3 loop: CASSEEGTGGVEQYF. CDR3 coding DNA: TGTGCCAGCAGTGAAGAAGGGACAGGTGGCGTCGAGCAGTACTTC.

The chain has TRBV11-3 and TRBJ2-6; D perhaps matches TRBD2 (6 bases). Trimming took off 5 bases at V and 4 bases at J, with 12 bases between the two ends. This CDR3 region has 15 residues. Germline V gives CDR1 SGHNT, CDR2 YENEEA. In DNA, the CDR3 is TGTGCCAGCAGCGGCGGGACGGAGGGGGCCAACGTCCTGACTTTC. Amino acids: CASSGGTEGANVLTF.

CDR3 residues: CASSLVTGGTEAFF. CDR3 DNA: TGCGCCAGCAGCTTGGTGACAGGGGGCACTGAAGCTTTCTTT. The rearrangement uses TRBV5-1 and TRBJ1-1; 9 bases fit TRBD1. Germline CDR1 is SGHRS and CDR2 is YFSETQ. V trimming: 0 bases; J trimming: 4 bases; junction bases outside the gene matches: 1. The length of the CDR3 is 14 residues.

V gene TRBV19 combines with J gene TRBJ1-2, with TRBD1 as a possible D gene (5 bases). CDR3 length equals 15 residues. CDR1 LNHDA and CDR2 SQIVND come from the germline V gene (reference sequence). Trimming cost V 0 bases and J 2 bases, with 10 bases left between them. Here the CDR3 DNA reads TGTGCCAGTAGTATAGATCCCAGGGCGAACTATGGCTACACCTTC. Protein: CASSIDPRANYGYTF.

The chain employs TRBV30 and TRBJ1-1; no clear D. The germline CDR1 and CDR2 sequences are GTSNPN and SVGIG (reference sequence). The ends were cut back, 4 bases at V and 2 bases at J, with 14 bases in the middle. CDR3 length: 14 amino acids. The CDR3 DNA follows: TGTGCCTGGATATTGTCCCTTACTAACACTGAAGCTTTCTTT. It translates to CAWILSLTNTEAFF. Together with reference TRBV30 and TRBJ1-1, the CDR3 gives the full variable domain: SQTIHQWPATLVQPVGSPLSLECTVEGTSNPNLYWYRQAAGRGLQLLFYSVGIGQISSEVPQNLSASRPQDRQFILSSKKLLLSDSGFYLCAWILSLTNTEAFFGQGTRLTVV.

The chain combines TRBV19 with TRBJ2-7, with D unresolved. From germline, CDR1 is LNHDA and CDR2 SQIVND (reference sequence). The CDR3 sequence is 13 residues long. The V and J ends lost 9 bases and 3 bases respectively, with 15 bases between them. The CDR3 loop is CASADTLFYEQYF. The CDR3 nucleotides read TGTGCCAGCGCCGACACCCTCTTCTACGAGCAGTACTTC.